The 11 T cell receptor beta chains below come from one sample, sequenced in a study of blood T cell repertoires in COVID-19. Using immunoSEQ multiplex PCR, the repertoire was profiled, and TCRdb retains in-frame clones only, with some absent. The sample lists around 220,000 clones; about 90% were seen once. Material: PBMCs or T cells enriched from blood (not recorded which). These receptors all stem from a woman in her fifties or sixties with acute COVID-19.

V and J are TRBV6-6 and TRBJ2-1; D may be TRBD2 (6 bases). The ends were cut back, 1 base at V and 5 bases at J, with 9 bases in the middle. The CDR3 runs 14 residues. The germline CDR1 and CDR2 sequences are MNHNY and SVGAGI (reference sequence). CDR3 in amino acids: CASSYLAENNEQFF. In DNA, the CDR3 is TGTGCCAGCAGTTACTTAGCGGAAAACAATGAGCAGTTCTTC.

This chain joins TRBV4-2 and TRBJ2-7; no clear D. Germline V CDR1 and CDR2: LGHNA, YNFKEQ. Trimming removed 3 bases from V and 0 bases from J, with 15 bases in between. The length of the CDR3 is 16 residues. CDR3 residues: CASSQTTNSLSYEQYF. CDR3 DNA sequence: TGTGCCAGCAGCCAGACCACCAACAGTCTCTCCTACGAGCAGTACTTC.

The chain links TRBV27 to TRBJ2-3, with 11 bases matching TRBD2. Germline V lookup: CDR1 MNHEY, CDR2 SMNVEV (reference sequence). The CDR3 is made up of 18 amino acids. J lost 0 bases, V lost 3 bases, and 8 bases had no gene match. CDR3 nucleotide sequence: TGTGCCAGCAGTTTGGGGAGGGGACTAGCGGTGAGCACAGATACGCAGTATTTT. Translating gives CASSLGRGLAVSTDTQYF.

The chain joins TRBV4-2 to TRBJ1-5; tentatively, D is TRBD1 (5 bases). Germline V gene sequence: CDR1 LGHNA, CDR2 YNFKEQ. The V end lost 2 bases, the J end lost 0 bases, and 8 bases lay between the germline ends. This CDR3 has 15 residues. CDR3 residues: CASSQTTASNQPQHF. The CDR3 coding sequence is TGTGCCAGCAGCCAAACGACAGCTAGCAATCAGCCCCAGCATTTT.

CDR3 nucleotide sequence: TGTGCCAGCAGCCCACGAGGACTAGCGGCTACCTACGAGCAGTACTTC. It translates to CASSPRGLAATYEQYF. This chain uses TRBV3-1 (or the pseudogene TRBV3-2) with TRBJ2-7, with TRBD2 identical over 10 bases. Germline assignment: CDR1 LGHDT and CDR2 YNNKEL (reference sequence). V shed 4 bases, J shed 2 bases, and the junction held 8 bases outside the gene matches. The CDR3 totals 16 residues.

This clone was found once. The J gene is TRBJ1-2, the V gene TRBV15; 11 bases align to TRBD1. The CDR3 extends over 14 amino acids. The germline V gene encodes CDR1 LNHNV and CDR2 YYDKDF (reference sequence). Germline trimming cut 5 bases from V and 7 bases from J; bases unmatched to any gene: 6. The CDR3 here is CATSSGQGASGYTF. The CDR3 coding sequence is TGTGCCACCAGCTCAGGACAGGGGGCGAGTGGCTACACCTTC.

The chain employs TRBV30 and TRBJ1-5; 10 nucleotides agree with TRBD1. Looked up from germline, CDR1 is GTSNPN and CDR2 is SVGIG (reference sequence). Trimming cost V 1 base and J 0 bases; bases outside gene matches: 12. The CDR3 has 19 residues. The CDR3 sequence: CAWSGPIIGTGDSNQPQHF. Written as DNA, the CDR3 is TGTGCCTGGAGTGGCCCAATCATCGGGACAGGGGATAGCAATCAGCCCCAGCATTTT.

CDR3 sequence (DNA): TGTGCCAGCAGTTTGGGGACAGGGTTTGGTGAAGCTTTCTTT. Its translation is CASSLGTGFGEAFF. The chain joins TRBV27 to TRBJ1-1, with TRBD1 identical over 9 bases. After removal of 3 bases from V and 7 bases from J, the junction contained 6 bases not matched to a gene. Per germline, CDR1 MNHEY and CDR2 SMNVEV (reference sequence). The CDR3 length is 14 residues.

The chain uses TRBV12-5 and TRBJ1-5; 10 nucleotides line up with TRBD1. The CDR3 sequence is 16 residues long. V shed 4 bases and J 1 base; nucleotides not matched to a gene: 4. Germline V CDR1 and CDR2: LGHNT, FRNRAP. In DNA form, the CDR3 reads TGTGCTAGTGGTTCGACAGGGGGCAAGAGCAATCAGCCCCAGCATTTT. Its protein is CASGSTGGKSNQPQHF.

CDR3 protein: CASSYNRAENQPQHF. CDR3 DNA sequence: TGTGCCAGCAGTTATAACAGGGCCGAGAATCAGCCCCAGCATTTT. The V call is TRBV28, the J call TRBJ1-5, with D tentatively TRBD1 (6 bases). Germline assignment: CDR1 MDHEN and CDR2 SYDVKM. The CDR3 covers 15 residues. Trimming cost V 4 bases and J 4 bases, with 14 bases left between them.

The DNA of the CDR3 is TGTGCCAGCAGCCTGGGACTAGCGGGAGTGGAGACCCAGTACTTC. Its translation is CASSLGLAGVETQYF. This rearrangement joins TRBV14 to TRBJ2-5; 14 nucleotides align to TRBD2. Trimming cost V 4 bases and J 5 bases; bases outside gene matches: 3. Germline-derived CDR1 and CDR2 are SGHDN and FVKESK. The CDR3 is made up of 15 amino acids.